The 21 T cell receptor beta chains presented below share a single source sample, sequenced in a study of shared clonotypes between healthy human individuals (dated by TCRdb to 2020 to 2022). Library generation was performed with the immunoSEQ multiplex PCR assay. TCRdb stores this immuneACCESS table with in-frame sequences only. Part of the clones is absent; in the studies checked, under half of the shortfall reflects unresolved V genes, and no reason is known for the rest. A total of 1.6 million or so clones appear in this sample, around 98.5% of them only once. The leading ten clones occupy about 0.35% of the sample. What was sequenced was naive CD4+ T cells sorted from blood. This specimen's cell subset or site label, interpreted: CD45RA+ positively selected. These receptors originate from a man in his thirties or forties in good health.

J is TRBJ2-1 and V is TRBV5-1; TRBD2 matches 12 bases. The trim removed 5 bases at V and 6 bases at J, leaving 6 bases unmatched. CDR1 and CDR2 from the germline V gene are SGHRS and YFSETQ. CDR3 length: 15 residues. CDR3 in DNA: TGCGCCAGCAGTTCCGGGACTAGCGGGTTCAATGAGCAGTTCTTC. Its translation: CASSSGTSGFNEQFF.

The genes are TRBV6-1 and TRBJ1-2; D may be TRBD1 (5 bases). CDR1 is MNHNS and CDR2 is SASEGT in the germline V gene. With 4 bases removed from V and 2 bases from J, the gap between germline ends came to 5 bases. CDR3 length: 12 residues. This CDR3 reads CASSAGNYGYTF. CDR3 in DNA: TGTGCCAGCAGTGCAGGGAACTATGGCTACACCTTC.

V usage is TRBV11-2 and J usage is TRBJ1-1; D is unresolved. V was pared by 0 bases and J by 2 bases, with 13 bases between. Looked up from germline, CDR1 is SGHAT and CDR2 is FQNNGV. CDR3 length: 16 residues. CDR3 DNA sequence: TGTGCCAGCAGCTTAGAAATGGGAAGGCCCAACACTGAAGCTTTCTTT. Residues: CASSLEMGRPNTEAFF.

The rearrangement uses TRBV18 and TRBJ1-5; D is unresolved. This CDR3 region has 15 residues. Trimming stripped 2 bases from V and 0 bases from J, with 8 bases between. Germline-derived CDR1 and CDR2 are KGHSH and LQKENI. The CDR3 sequence is CASSPLSGSNQPQHF. In DNA form, the CDR3 reads TGTGCCAGCTCACCATTGTCGGGTAGCAATCAGCCCCAGCATTTT.

CDR3 coding DNA: TGTGCCAGCAGTGACGGGCAGCTACTTCATGAAGCTTTCTTT. This encodes CASSDGQLLHEAFF. This chain connects TRBV2 to TRBJ1-1; D not certain. Looked up from germline, CDR1 is SNHLY and CDR2 is FYNNEI. The CDR3 length is 14 residues. The ends were cut back, 3 bases at V and 7 bases at J, with 15 bases in the middle. The full variable domain, its missing parts supplied by reference TRBV2 and TRBJ1-1, is EPEVTQTPSHQVTQMGQEVILRCVPISNHLYFYWYRQILGQKVEFLVSFYNNEISEKSEIFDDQFSVERPDGSNFTLKIRSTKLEDSAMYFCASSDGQLLHEAFFGQGTRLTVV.

The V gene is TRBV7-2, the J gene TRBJ2-3; tentative D call: TRBD1 (6 bases). Germline V lookup: CDR1 SGHTA, CDR2 FQGNSA. The CDR3 is 14 residues long. V was pared by 1 base and J by 2 bases, with 7 bases between. The CDR3 nucleotides are TGTGCCAGCAGCTTAGACAGGGACACAGATACGCAGTATTTT. It specifies CASSLDRDTDTQYF.

The chain couples TRBV5-6 to TRBJ2-1; 8 nucleotides match TRBD2. V trimming: 2 bases; J trimming: 10 bases; junction bases outside the gene matches: 5. CDR1 is SGHDT and CDR2 is YYEEEE in the germline V gene. This CDR3 has 13 residues. The CDR3 spells CASSFGGVPEQFF. The CDR3 DNA reads TGTGCCAGCAGCTTCGGGGGGGTCCCGGAGCAGTTCTTC.

The J gene is TRBJ2-1, the V gene TRBV18, with TRBD2 matching over 10 bases. Trimming cost V 1 base and J 8 bases; bases outside gene matches: 5. CDR3 length: 15 residues. Germline CDR1 is KGHSH and CDR2 is LQKENI. The CDR3 is CASSPRQREGHEQFF. Here the CDR3 DNA reads TGTGCCAGCTCACCACGGCAGCGGGAGGGCCATGAGCAGTTCTTC.

This clone occurred once. The chain uses TRBV11-2 and TRBJ1-4; TRBD1 aligns across 8 bases. V was clipped by 7 bases and J by 4 bases; unmatched bases: 5. Per the germline V gene, CDR1 is SGHAT and CDR2 is FQNNGV. The CDR3 has 14 amino acids. CDR3 sequence reads: CASTRTGYNEKLFF. The CDR3 DNA reads as TGTGCCAGCACCCGGACAGGGTATAATGAAAAACTGTTTTTT.

V usage is TRBV6-1 and J usage is TRBJ2-7; D possibly matches TRBD1 or TRBD2 (5 bases each). Between the trimmed V and J ends, which lost 4 bases and 6 bases, there was a span of 16 bases. CDR3 length equals 14 residues. Germline loops: CDR1 MNHNS, CDR2 SASEGT. CDR3 DNA sequence: TGTGCCAGCAGTGCACTGAGGGGTGAGGGCGAGCAGTACTTC. Its protein product is CASSALRGEGEQYF.

V gene TRBV5-8 combines with J gene TRBJ2-5, with 7 bases matching TRBD1. Trimming took 4 bases from V and 2 from J; bases not matched to a gene: 5. This CDR3 spans 14 amino acids. CDR1 SGHTS and CDR2 YDEGEE come from the germline V gene. CDR3 protein: CASSVRQGQETQYF. CDR3 DNA sequence: TGTGCCAGCAGCGTTAGACAGGGACAAGAGACCCAGTACTTC.

The chain couples TRBV5-1 to TRBJ2-3, with D maybe TRBD1 (5 bases). The V end was cut by 0 bases, the J end by 2 bases, with 13 bases between. CDR1 and CDR2 from the germline V gene are SGHRS and YFSETQ. The CDR3 is 16 amino acids. CDR3 protein: CASSLDPDTLTDTQYF. In DNA form, the CDR3 reads TGCGCCAGCAGCTTGGATCCGGACACCCTCACAGATACGCAGTATTTT. The full variable domain, in which reference TRBV5-1 and TRBJ2-3 provide the parts outside the CDR3, is KAGVTQTPRYLIKTRGQQVTLSCSPISGHRSVSWYQQTPGQGLQFLFEYFSETQRNKGNFPGRFSGRQFSNSRSEMNVSTLELGDSALYLCASSLDPDTLTDTQYFGPGTRLTVL.

The V gene is TRBV5-1, the J gene TRBJ2-7; 7 bases agree with TRBD2. V was pared by 5 bases and J by 1 base, with 12 bases of the junction left unmatched. Germline assignment: CDR1 SGHRS and CDR2 YFSETQ. This CDR3 region has 16 residues. This chain's CDR3 is CASSTNAGAPSYEQYF. As DNA, the CDR3 is TGCGCCAGCAGTACTAACGCGGGAGCACCTTCCTACGAGCAGTACTTC.

The V gene is TRBV5-4, the J gene TRBJ1-4; D may be TRBD1 (5 bases). The ends were cut back, 4 bases at V and 0 bases at J, with 19 bases in the middle. The CDR3 is 18 amino acids. Per germline, CDR1 SGHNT and CDR2 YYREEE (reference sequence). CDR3 nucleotides: TGTGCCAGCAGCCTGGGGACCGCCCTGAGGTCAACTAATGAAAAACTGTTTTTT. Its translation: CASSLGTALRSTNEKLFF. The entire variable domain, with the rest obtained from reference TRBV5-4 and TRBJ1-4, is as follows: ETGVTQSPTHLIKTRGQQVTLRCSSQSGHNTVSWYQQALGQGPQFIFQYYREEENGRGNFPPRFSGLQFPNYSSELNVNALELDDSALYLCASSLGTALRSTNEKLFFGSGTQLSVL.

The rearrangement links TRBV5-4 to TRBJ2-7; 7 nucleotides match TRBD2. Germline CDR1 reads SGHNT; CDR2 reads YYREEE (reference sequence). J lost 3 bases, V lost 4 bases, and 4 bases had no gene match. The CDR3 covers 13 residues. DNA for the CDR3: TGTGCCAGCAGCGGGGGGGACCACTACGAGCAGTACTTC. Amino acids: CASSGGDHYEQYF.

The chain has TRBV11-2 and TRBJ2-3; tentative D call: TRBD1 (5 bases). The V end lost 0 bases, the J end lost 3 bases, and 19 bases lay between the germline ends. CDR1 and CDR2 from the germline V gene are SGHAT and FQNNGV. The CDR3 is made up of 18 amino acids. In DNA, the CDR3 is TGTGCCAGCAGCTTAGATCAGTCAGGGAAGATAGGGACAGATACGCAGTATTTT. As protein: CASSLDQSGKIGTDTQYF.

CDR3 sequence reads: CASSLMMNTEAFF. CDR3 coding DNA: TGCGCCAGCAGCCTGATGATGAACACTGAAGCTTTCTTT. This chain links TRBV5-1 with TRBJ1-1; D is unclear. Trimming removed 4 bases from V and 0 bases from J, with 7 bases in between. The germline CDR1 and CDR2 sequences are SGHRS and YFSETQ. The CDR3 contains 13 residues. Filled out from reference TRBV5-1 and TRBJ1-1, the complete variable domain reads KAGVTQTPRYLIKTRGQQVTLSCSPISGHRSVSWYQQTPGQGLQFLFEYFSETQRNKGNFPGRFSGRQFSNSRSEMNVSTLELGDSALYLCASSLMMNTEAFFGQGTRLTVV.

The chain carries TRBV2 and TRBJ2-2, with no clear D. This CDR3 spans 13 amino acids. The V end lost 5 bases, the J end lost 6 bases, and 10 bases lay between the germline ends. Germline V CDR1 and CDR2: SNHLY, FYNNEI. The CDR3: CASSQTSPGELFF. The CDR3, as DNA: TGTGCCAGCAGTCAGACCTCGCCCGGGGAGCTGTTTTTT.

The gene calls are TRBV2 and TRBJ2-5; D might be TRBD1 (5 bases). Germline loops: CDR1 SNHLY, CDR2 FYNNEI. V lost 10 bases, J lost 4 bases, and 19 bases lay in between. The CDR3 is 14 amino acids. The CDR3 loop reads CATGQLTQSETQYF. CDR3 in DNA: TGTGCCACCGGACAACTTACGCAATCAGAGACCCAGTACTTC.

Comments on this clone: The sample has other DNA sequences that encode this CDR3 too. The chain has TRBV7-2 and TRBJ1-1, with unresolved D. V lost 6 bases to trimming and J lost 2 bases, with 13 bases between them. The CDR3 length is 14 residues. Per germline, CDR1 SGHTA and CDR2 FQGNSA. In DNA form, the CDR3 reads TGTGCCAGCAGTCTTGGATCCGGAAACACTGAAGCTTTCTTT. This sequence encodes CASSLGSGNTEAFF.

V and J are TRBV5-1 and TRBJ2-3; a possible D gene is TRBD2 (5 bases). V was trimmed by 1 base and J by 3 bases, leaving 24 bases between them. The CDR3 extends over 19 amino acids. In germline, CDR1 is SGHRS, CDR2 YFSETQ. DNA for the CDR3: TGCGCCAGCAGCTTGTTTGGGCGCGTGGGCTCAACGGGGACAGATACGCAGTATTTT. Protein product: CASSLFGRVGSTGTDTQYF.